A selection of T cell receptor beta chains follows, all from one sample in a study of shared clonotypes between healthy human individuals. Method: immunoSEQ multiplex PCR; TCRdb's copy keeps in-frame clones and lacks some. The sample has around 1.1 million clones, 75% to 80% seen once. Sequenced material: memory CD4+ T cells from PBMCs. Receptors originate from a man aged 18 to 30 in good health. Some clones in this sample may be carry-over from other donors' samples. Each CDR3 is given with its conserved first and last residue. Each record gives: CDR3 protein, CDR3 DNA, D gene, J gene, V gene, clone size. D genes are given only for firm matches. Clone size is not always given. Where it is, it says once, few, many or a class for expanded clones.

CDR3: CASSIQTGTSGSEQYF; DNA: TGTGCCAGTAGTATACAAACCGGGACTAGCGGCAGCGAGCAGTACTTC; D: TRBD2; J: TRBJ2-7; V: TRBV19; size: -
CDR3: CASSIEGSSYNEQFF; DNA: TGTGCCAGTAGTATAGAGGGAAGCTCCTACAATGAGCAGTTCTTC; D: -; J: TRBJ2-1; V: TRBV19; size: -
CDR3: CASSLGLAGGTGELFF; DNA: TGTGCCAGCAGCTTAGGACTAGCGGGAGGCACCGGGGAGCTGTTTTTT; D: TRBD2; J: TRBJ2-2; V: TRBV7-3; size: -
CDR3: CASSPPGGYNEQFF; DNA: TGCGCCAGCAGCCCGCCCGGGGGCTACAATGAGCAGTTCTTC; D: -; J: TRBJ2-1; V: TRBV5-1; size: -
CDR3: CASRVDGNYGYTF; DNA: TGTGCCAGCAGAGTGGACGGGAACTATGGCTACACCTTC; D: -; J: TRBJ1-2; V: TRBV2; size: -
CDR3: CASSTTGLASYEQYF; DNA: TGCGCCAGCAGCACGACAGGGCTAGCTTCCTACGAGCAGTACTTC; D: TRBD1; J: TRBJ2-7; V: TRBV5-1; size: -
CDR3: CASSLTPGTLKETQYF; DNA: TGCGCCAGCAGCTTGACCCCCGGGACACTTAAAGAGACCCAGTACTTC; D: -; J: TRBJ2-5; V: TRBV5-1; size: once
CDR3: CASSLDLAGVTYEQYF; DNA: TGTGCCAGCAGCTTAGATCTCGCAGGGGTGACCTACGAGCAGTACTTC; D: -; J: TRBJ2-7; V: TRBV11-3; size: -
CDR3: CASSSGQGREETQYF; DNA: TGTGCCAGCAGCTCCGGACAGGGAAGAGAAGAGACCCAGTACTTC; D: TRBD1; J: TRBJ2-5; V: TRBV13; size: -
CDR3: CASSLWQAVRQPQHF; DNA: TGTGCCAGCAGCTTATGGCAGGCAGTCCGTCAGCCCCAGCATTTT; D: -; J: TRBJ1-5; V: TRBV5-6; size: -
CDR3: CASSLGAGLNNEQFF; DNA: TGTGCCAGCAGCTTAGGCGCAGGGCTTAACAATGAGCAGTTCTTC; D: -; J: TRBJ2-1; V: TRBV11-2; size: -
CDR3: CASSFGSFLQETQYF; DNA: TGTGCCAGCAGCTTCGGATCTTTCCTCCAAGAGACCCAGTACTTC; D: -; J: TRBJ2-5; V: TRBV9; size: once
CDR3: CASREGLTSVWTDTQYF; DNA: TGCGCCAGCAGGGAAGGCCTGACTAGCGTGTGGACAGATACGCAGTATTTT; D: TRBD2; J: TRBJ2-3; V: TRBV5-1; size: -
CDR3: CASGRLAGGPGELFF; DNA: TGTGCCAGCGGCCGACTAGCGGGAGGTCCCGGGGAGCTGTTTTTT; D: TRBD2; J: TRBJ2-2; V: TRBV28; size: -
CDR3: CASSRQGAETEAFF; DNA: TGTGCCAGCTCACGACAGGGGGCAGAAACTGAAGCTTTCTTT; D: TRBD1; J: TRBJ1-1; V: TRBV18; size: -
CDR3: CATSRPPGLAPYEQFF; DNA: TGTGCCACCAGCAGACCACCGGGACTAGCCCCATATGAGCAGTTCTTC; D: TRBD2; J: TRBJ2-1; V: TRBV15; size: -
CDR3: CASSFDGVHQPQHF; DNA: TGTGCCAGCAGTTTCGATGGGGTCCATCAGCCCCAGCATTTT; D: -; J: TRBJ1-5; V: TRBV27; size: -
CDR3: CASSDPTSGRALEQYF; DNA: TGTGCCAGCAGCGACCCTACTAGCGGGAGGGCCCTCGAGCAGTACTTC; D: TRBD2; J: TRBJ2-7; V: TRBV9; size: -
CDR3: CASSTHIYDVEQFF; DNA: TGTGCCAGTAGTACTCACATTTATGACGTTGAGCAGTTCTTC; D: -; J: TRBJ2-1; V: TRBV19; size: once
CDR3: CASSQQGMRGQGYFNYGYTF; DNA: TGTGCCAGCAGCCAACAAGGGATGCGTGGACAGGGCTACTTCAACTATGGCTACACCTTC; D: TRBD1; J: TRBJ1-2; V: TRBV4-2; size: -
CDR3: CASSYDQRGSYEQYF; DNA: TGTGCCAGCAGTTACGACCAGCGGGGGTCCTACGAGCAGTACTTC; D: TRBD2; J: TRBJ2-7; V: TRBV6-5; size: -
CDR3: CAWSAGTGSDEQYF; DNA: TGTGCCTGGAGCGCCGGGACAGGGAGTGACGAGCAGTACTTC; D: TRBD1; J: TRBJ2-7; V: TRBV30; size: -
CDR3: CAIKGGWDPTSTDTQYF; DNA: TGTGCCATCAAGGGCGGCTGGGACCCAACTAGCACAGATACGCAGTATTTT; D: -; J: TRBJ2-3; V: TRBV10-3; size: once
CDR3: CSVAGQGFREQYF; DNA: TGCAGCGTTGCTGGGCAGGGCTTTCGCGAGCAGTACTTC; D: -; J: TRBJ2-7; V: TRBV29-1; size: -
CDR3: CASRSVSLLGEAEAFF; DNA: TGTGCCAGCCGATCGGTCAGTCTATTAGGGGAGGCTGAAGCTTTCTTT; D: -; J: TRBJ1-1; V: TRBV27; size: -
CDR3: CSVGTSYQETQYF; DNA: TGCAGCGTTGGGACATCGTACCAAGAGACCCAGTACTTC; D: -; J: TRBJ2-5; V: TRBV29-1; size: -
CDR3: CASSVGGGRRDSGANVLTF; DNA: TGTGCCAGCAGCGTAGGAGGCGGGAGACGGGACTCTGGGGCCAACGTCCTGACTTTC; D: TRBD2; J: TRBJ2-6; V: TRBV9; size: -
CDR3: CASSLIRETGELFF; DNA: TGTGCCAGCAGCTTGATTCGGGAGACCGGGGAGCTGTTTTTT; D: -; J: TRBJ2-2; V: TRBV5-5; size: few
CDR3: CASSPPSGLYEQYF; DNA: TGCGCCAGCAGCCCTCCGTCGGGTCTCTACGAGCAGTACTTC; D: -; J: TRBJ2-7; V: TRBV5-1; size: -
CDR3: CASSPSRGYEQYF; DNA: TGTGCCAGTTCCCCCTCGAGAGGCTACGAGCAGTACTTC; D: -; J: TRBJ2-7; V: TRBV19; size: -
CDR3: CASSQGRTASPGEAFF; DNA: TGCGCCAGCAGCCAAGGACGAACAGCCTCTCCTGGGGAAGCTTTCTTT; D: -; J: TRBJ1-1; V: TRBV4-3; size: -
CDR3: CASSLVIYYGYTF; DNA: TGTGCCAGCAGCTTAGTTATCTACTATGGCTACACCTTC; D: -; J: TRBJ1-2; V: TRBV7-2; size: -
CDR3: CASSSPQGANYGYTF; DNA: TGTGCCAGCAGCTCGCCACAGGGGGCTAACTATGGCTACACCTTC; D: TRBD1; J: TRBJ1-2; V: TRBV7-2; size: -
CDR3: CASSPQAGATYEQYF; DNA: TGTGCCAGCAGCCCCCAGGCAGGGGCCACCTACGAGCAGTACTTC; D: -; J: TRBJ2-7; V: TRBV5-4; size: -
CDR3: CASSVHRDSGYTF; DNA: TGCGCCAGCAGCGTCCACAGGGATAGTGGCTACACCTTC; D: -; J: TRBJ1-2; V: TRBV5-1; size: -
CDR3: CASTQGLNTEAFF; DNA: TGTGCCAGCACTCAGGGTCTGAACACTGAAGCTTTCTTT; D: -; J: TRBJ1-1; V: TRBV2; size: -
CDR3: CASKLIAGGGTDTQYF; DNA: TGTGCCAGCAAACTCATAGCGGGAGGGGGCACAGATACGCAGTATTTT; D: TRBD2; J: TRBJ2-3; V: TRBV7-2; size: many
CDR3: CASSPPVSAGELFF; DNA: TGTGCCAGCAGTCCCCCCGTCTCGGCCGGGGAGCTGTTTTTT; D: -; J: TRBJ2-2; V: TRBV28; size: -
CDR3: CASSFTSGSEADTQYF; DNA: TGTGCCAGCAGCTTCACTAGCGGGAGCGAGGCAGATACGCAGTATTTT; D: TRBD2; J: TRBJ2-3; V: TRBV11-1; size: -
CDR3: CASTLPGRTEAFF; DNA: TGTGCCAGCACCCTCCCAGGGAGGACTGAAGCTTTCTTT; D: -; J: TRBJ1-1; V: TRBV2; size: -
CDR3: CASTTGLAGYEQYF; DNA: TGTGCCAGCACCACCGGACTAGCAGGATACGAGCAGTACTTC; D: TRBD2; J: TRBJ2-7; V: TRBV28; size: -
CDR3: CASSRTGYNEQFF; DNA: TGTGCCAGCTCACGGACAGGTTACAATGAGCAGTTCTTC; D: TRBD1; J: TRBJ2-1; V: TRBV18; size: -
CDR3: CAWGGNTEAFF; DNA: TGTGCCTGGGGGGGGAACACTGAAGCTTTCTTT; D: -; J: TRBJ1-1; V: TRBV30; size: -
CDR3: CASSARLAGAGELFF; DNA: TGCGCCAGCAGCGCGCGACTAGCGGGAGCCGGGGAGCTGTTTTTT; D: TRBD2; J: TRBJ2-2; V: TRBV5-1; size: -
CDR3: CATSRSSGRAGADTQYF; DNA: TGTGCCACCAGCAGATCTAGCGGGAGGGCCGGGGCGGATACGCAGTATTTT; D: TRBD2; J: TRBJ2-3; V: TRBV15; size: -
CDR3: CASSLNVDTQYF; DNA: TGTGCCAGCAGTTTAAACGTGGATACGCAGTATTTT; D: -; J: TRBJ2-3; V: TRBV28; size: -
CDR3: CASSAQLAGGPSYEQYF; DNA: TGTGCCAGCAGCGCCCAACTAGCGGGAGGCCCTTCCTACGAGCAGTACTTC; D: TRBD2; J: TRBJ2-7; V: TRBV7-2; size: -
CDR3: CASSLVVGDGTEAFF; DNA: TGCGCCAGCAGCTTGGTCGTTGGGGACGGAACTGAAGCTTTCTTT; D: -; J: TRBJ1-1; V: TRBV5-1; size: -
CDR3: CASHSGGVGDTGELFF; DNA: TGTGCCAGCCACTCCGGGGGGGTCGGTGACACCGGGGAGCTGTTTTTT; D: TRBD2; J: TRBJ2-2; V: TRBV2; size: -
CDR3: CASSYRQTGVVYGYTF; DNA: TGCGCCAGCAGCTACAGACAGACAGGGGTTGTCTATGGCTACACCTTC; D: TRBD1; J: TRBJ1-2; V: TRBV5-1; size: -
CDR3: CASRTAPNTEAFF; DNA: TGTGCCAGTCGGACAGCCCCGAACACTGAAGCTTTCTTT; D: -; J: TRBJ1-1; V: TRBV19; size: -
CDR3: CASSSTGGFGYGYTF; DNA: TGTGCCAGCAGTTCGACAGGGGGGTTCGGGTATGGCTACACCTTC; D: TRBD1; J: TRBJ1-2; V: TRBV6-6; size: -
CDR3: CAIGGNTIYF; DNA: TGTGCCATCGGTGGAAACACCATATATTTT; D: -; J: TRBJ1-3; V: TRBV2; size: once
CDR3: CASSRDSSYNEQFF; DNA: TGTGCCAGCAGCCGGGACAGCTCCTACAATGAGCAGTTCTTC; D: TRBD1; J: TRBJ2-1; V: TRBV9; size: -
CDR3: CASSLAGTGEETQYF; DNA: TGCGCCAGCAGCTTGGCCGGGACGGGAGAAGAGACCCAGTACTTC; D: -; J: TRBJ2-5; V: TRBV5-1; size: few